The sequence of this T cell receptor beta chain was determined in a study of shared clonotypes between healthy human individuals. Produced via immunoSEQ multiplex PCR; TCRdb's table is partial and in-frame only. Among about 560,000 clones listed, around 76% were seen once. The CDR3 sequence is 14 residues long. Germline V gene sequence: CDR1 SGHTA, CDR2 FQGNSA. Trimming removed 5 bases from V and 2 bases from J, with 12 bases in between. The TCR sequence derives from a woman aged 40 to 49 in good health. Some clones in this sample may be carry-over from other donors' samples. Material: PBMCs. V is TRBV7-2 and J is TRBJ1-1; D is ambiguous. The CDR3 loop reads CASSLVLGNTEAFF. The CDR3 coding sequence is TGTGCCAGCAGCCTAGTGCTAGGTAACACTGAAGCTTTCTTT.